This TCR beta chain was retrieved from a study of blood T cell repertoires in COVID-19. V was shortened by 5 bases and J by 3 bases, with 16 bases between the two germline ends. CDR1 is MDHEN and CDR2 is SYDVKM in the germline V gene. This CDR3 spans 15 amino acids. Assay used: immunoSEQ multiplex PCR; TCRdb lists only in-frame clones, some missing. The table shows 200,000 to 300,000 clones, with about 82% occurring only once. Specimen: peripheral blood. The source is an older man with acute or convalescent COVID-19. This rearrangement joins TRBV28 to TRBJ1-1; D is possibly TRBD1 (5 bases). As DNA, the CDR3 is TGTGCCAGCAGTAATCCGGGGGGGATGTACACTGAAGCTTTCTTT. Translation gives CASSNPGGMYTEAFF.